This is a list of T cell receptor beta chains from one sample in a study of control samples from healthy donors and cancer patients. TCRdb's table, derived via immunoSEQ multiplex PCR, lists solely in-frame clones and lacks some. The repertoire holds about 180,000 clones, 90% seen once, with approximately 1.5% in the top ten. The specimen sequenced was blood. The receptors were sampled from a woman aged 45-65 years in good health. Both conserved end residues are part of each CDR3. D genes are given only for firm matches. Clone size is given for some rows only: seen once, a few or many times, or a class if the clone is expanded.

J: TRBJ1-3; size: .; V: TRBV18; D: TRBD1; DNA: TGTGCCAGCTCACCATTCGCAGGGGGCTCTGGAAACACCATATATTTT; CDR3: CASSPFAGGSGNTIYF
J: TRBJ1-5; size: once; V: TRBV27; D: .; DNA: TGTGCCAGCAGTCCCTCCAACAGCAATCAGCCCCAGCATTTT; CDR3: CASSPSNSNQPQHF
J: TRBJ1-2; size: .; V: TRBV3-1/TRBV3-2; D: .; DNA: TGTGCCAGCAGCCAACTCGACTTGGGCTACACCTTC; CDR3: CASSQLDLGYTF
J: TRBJ2-7; size: .; V: TRBV2; D: .; DNA: TGTGCCAGCAGTGACCGAGACGGGTCCTACGAGCAGTACTTC; CDR3: CASSDRDGSYEQYF
J: TRBJ2-1; size: once; V: TRBV6-5; D: .; DNA: TGTGCCAGCAGTTACGGGGGGCCGTACAATGAGCAGTTCTTC; CDR3: CASSYGGPYNEQFF
J: TRBJ1-1; size: .; V: TRBV11-3; D: TRBD1; DNA: TGTGCCAGCAGCTCATTAACAGGGGCTGAAGCTTTCTTT; CDR3: CASSSLTGAEAFF
J: TRBJ1-1; size: once; V: TRBV6-5; D: TRBD1; DNA: TGTGCCAGTAACAGGGGTGACACTGAAGCTTTCTTT; CDR3: CASNRGDTEAFF
J: TRBJ2-1; size: .; V: TRBV7-2; D: .; DNA: TGTGCCAGCGGTACAGGGACCAATGAGCAGTTCTTC; CDR3: CASGTGTNEQFF
J: TRBJ1-1; size: .; V: TRBV13; D: .; DNA: TGTGCCAGCGGCCGGGGGGCGAACACTGAAGCTTTCTTT; CDR3: CASGRGANTEAFF
J: TRBJ2-7; size: .; V: TRBV5-4; D: TRBD2; DNA: TGTGCCAGCAGCTACGGTAGCGGGTGGATGAACGAGCAGTACTTC; CDR3: CASSYGSGWMNEQYF
J: TRBJ2-2; size: .; V: TRBV2; D: TRBD2; DNA: TGTGCCAGCAGACTAGCGGGAGGGAGGACCGGGGAGCTGTTTTTT; CDR3: CASRLAGGRTGELFF
J: TRBJ2-2; size: .; V: TRBV5-1; D: TRBD2; DNA: TGCGCCAGCAGCTCCGGGAGGGCCGTCACCGGGGAGCTGTTTTTT; CDR3: CASSSGRAVTGELFF
J: TRBJ1-5; size: .; V: TRBV6-5; D: TRBD1; DNA: TGTGCCAGCAGTTCGTTCGGGACAGGGATTAATCAGCCCCAGCATTTT; CDR3: CASSSFGTGINQPQHF
J: TRBJ1-1; size: .; V: TRBV7-2; D: .; DNA: TGTGCCAGCAGCTTAGGTGGGTCGGGGATTCGAGTGACCCCCACTGAAGCTTTCTTT; CDR3: CASSLGGSGIRVTPTEAFF
J: TRBJ1-5; size: .; V: TRBV28; D: TRBD1; DNA: TGTGCCAGCAGTTTACTGACAGGGGGCAATCAGCCCCAGCATTTT; CDR3: CASSLLTGGNQPQHF
J: TRBJ1-1; size: .; V: TRBV7-9; D: .; DNA: TGTGCCAGCAGCTCCCAGCGAAACACTGAAGCTTTCTTT; CDR3: CASSSQRNTEAFF
J: TRBJ1-5; size: .; V: TRBV5-5; D: TRBD1; DNA: TGTGCCAGCAGCGGGGGACAGGGGGTTCAGCCCCAGCATTTT; CDR3: CASSGGQGVQPQHF
J: TRBJ2-5; size: .; V: TRBV5-1; D: .; DNA: TGCGCCAGCAGCCCCTCCGGGGCGCTGCCGCAAGAGACCCAGTACTTC; CDR3: CASSPSGALPQETQYF
J: TRBJ2-7; size: .; V: TRBV29-1; D: TRBD2; DNA: TGCAGCGTGGGGGGGGACTCCTACGAGCAGTACTTC; CDR3: CSVGGDSYEQYF
J: TRBJ2-5; size: .; V: TRBV7-6; D: .; DNA: TGTGCCAGCAGCTCCAGCGACTCCCGGGTGGAGACCCAGTACTTC; CDR3: CASSSSDSRVETQYF
J: TRBJ1-2; size: .; V: TRBV7-3; D: .; DNA: TGTGCCAGCAGCTTAAACGGCCGATCCTATGGCTACACCTTC; CDR3: CASSLNGRSYGYTF
J: TRBJ2-2; size: .; V: TRBV9; D: TRBD1; DNA: TGTGCCAGCAGCGCGGGGGAGGGACAGGGAGTCACCGGGGAGCTGTTTTTT; CDR3: CASSAGEGQGVTGELFF
J: TRBJ2-3; size: .; V: TRBV7-2; D: .; DNA: TGTGCCAGCAGCTCCTTTTATCACGTAGAGAACCAAGACACAGATACGCAGTATTTT; CDR3: CASSSFYHVENQDTDTQYF
J: TRBJ2-2; size: .; V: TRBV28; D: .; DNA: TGTGCCAGCAGTCCTACCGGGAGTAAAAGAACCGGGGAGCTGTTTTTT; CDR3: CASSPTGSKRTGELFF
J: TRBJ2-7; size: .; V: TRBV28; D: TRBD1; DNA: TGTGCCAGCAGTCCGGGACAGGGGGCGACCGAGCAGTACTTC; CDR3: CASSPGQGATEQYF
J: TRBJ1-1; size: .; V: TRBV4-2; D: TRBD1; DNA: TGTGCCAGCAGCCAAGGGGACGGGGGCAGGGGGCTTGGGACTGAAGCTTTCTTT; CDR3: CASSQGDGGRGLGTEAFF
J: TRBJ2-7; size: .; V: TRBV7-8; D: TRBD1; DNA: TGTGCCAGCAGCGGACAGGGAGGAACCAGCGAGCAGTACTTC; CDR3: CASSGQGGTSEQYF
J: TRBJ2-3; size: .; V: TRBV18; D: TRBD2; DNA: TGTGCCAGCTCACCGCGGGGGACCACAGATACGCAGTATTTT; CDR3: CASSPRGTTDTQYF
J: TRBJ2-2; size: .; V: TRBV3-1/TRBV3-2; D: .; DNA: TGTGCCAGCAGCCAAGCGGGGACTCGGGAGCTGTTTTTT; CDR3: CASSQAGTRELFF
J: TRBJ1-3; size: .; V: TRBV27; D: TRBD1; DNA: TGTGCCAGCAGTTTATCGGGGACAGGGGCACTCTCTGGAAACACCATATATTTT; CDR3: CASSLSGTGALSGNTIYF
J: TRBJ2-2; size: once; V: TRBV19; D: .; DNA: TGTGCCAGAAGAAACCCCCCGGGACACCAGAACACCGGGGAGCTGTTTTTT; CDR3: CARRNPPGHQNTGELFF
J: TRBJ1-1; size: .; V: TRBV7-2; D: .; DNA: TGTGCCAGCAGCACCGACCGGGGGCGCACCGCTTTCTTT; CDR3: CASSTDRGRTAFF
J: TRBJ1-2; size: .; V: TRBV20-1; D: .; DNA: TGCAGTGCTAGAGCCCCCGGCACCTTC; CDR3: CSARAPGTF
J: TRBJ1-2; size: .; V: TRBV29-1; D: .; DNA: TGCAGCGTTGACCCAGGGGTCTATGGCTACACCTTC; CDR3: CSVDPGVYGYTF
J: TRBJ2-1; size: .; V: TRBV7-2; D: .; DNA: TGTGCCAGCAGATCCGACTACCCCATTGCCTACAATGAGCAGTTCTTC; CDR3: CASRSDYPIAYNEQFF
J: TRBJ1-1; size: once; V: TRBV5-4; D: TRBD1; DNA: TGTGCCAGCAGCCGAACCCATAGTAGGGACAGGGTAGGGAAGACTGAAGCTTTCTTT; CDR3: CASSRTHSRDRVGKTEAFF
J: TRBJ2-1; size: .; V: TRBV7-2; D: TRBD2; DNA: TGTGCCAGCACCTGGACTAGCGGGGAAAGTGGTCAGTTCTTC; CDR3: CASTWTSGESGQFF
J: TRBJ1-5; size: .; V: TRBV2; D: TRBD1; DNA: TGTGCCAGCACTTGGACAGGGACTCAGCCCCAGCATTTT; CDR3: CASTWTGTQPQHF
J: TRBJ2-3; size: few; V: TRBV5-1; D: .; DNA: TGCGCCAGCAGCCCTGGATGGAGGGGCCTTAGCACAGATACGCAGTATTTT; CDR3: CASSPGWRGLSTDTQYF
J: TRBJ2-3; size: few; V: TRBV9; D: TRBD2; DNA: TGTGCCAGCAGCGAGCCCGTAGCGGGTCTAGGAACAGATACGCAGTATTTT; CDR3: CASSEPVAGLGTDTQYF
J: TRBJ1-5; size: .; V: TRBV28; D: .; DNA: TGTGCCAGCAGTTCCCAGGGCGGTTTCAATCAGCCCCAGCATTTT; CDR3: CASSSQGGFNQPQHF
J: TRBJ2-7; size: .; V: TRBV28; D: .; DNA: TGTGCCAGCAGTTTAAGACCCTACGAGCAGTACTTC; CDR3: CASSLRPYEQYF
J: TRBJ1-2; size: .; V: TRBV6-5; D: .; DNA: TGTGCCAGCAGTTACTCTCCGGGGAACTATGGCTACACCTTC; CDR3: CASSYSPGNYGYTF
J: TRBJ2-3; size: .; V: TRBV9; D: .; DNA: TGTGCCAGCAGCGCCTCCCCCAGGACAGATACGCAGTATTTT; CDR3: CASSASPRTDTQYF
J: TRBJ1-6; size: .; V: TRBV19; D: .; DNA: TGTGCCAGTAGGGAACAGGGAATAACACCCCTCCACTTT; CDR3: CASREQGITPLHF
J: TRBJ2-7; size: once; V: TRBV6-5; D: TRBD1; DNA: TGTGCCAGCAGTTTGCGGACAGGCAGCTCCTACGAGCAGTACTTC; CDR3: CASSLRTGSSYEQYF
J: TRBJ2-6; size: .; V: TRBV7-9; D: .; DNA: TGTGCCAGCAGCCCAGGACAGGGGGCCAACGTCCTGACTTTC; CDR3: CASSPGQGANVLTF
J: TRBJ1-1; size: .; V: TRBV2; D: TRBD1; DNA: TGTGCCAGCAGGGCTGACAGGGGAACTGAAGCTTTCTTT; CDR3: CASRADRGTEAFF
J: TRBJ1-4; size: few; V: TRBV5-1; D: TRBD1; DNA: TGCGCCAGCGCATCACAGGGGATCAATGAAAAACTGTTTTTT; CDR3: CASASQGINEKLFF
J: TRBJ2-7; size: .; V: TRBV9; D: .; DNA: TGTGCCAGCAGCGCGACCCCCACGGCGGCCTACGAGCAGTACTTC; CDR3: CASSATPTAAYEQYF
J: TRBJ2-1; size: .; V: TRBV29-1; D: .; DNA: TGCAGCGTTGAAAGGTCTCGTGGTAGCAGATCCTCCCCCAATGAGCAGTTCTTC; CDR3: CSVERSRGSRSSPNEQFF